A selection of T cell receptor beta chains follows, all from one sample in a study of T cells in Graves' hyperthyroidism and ophthalmopathy. Via MiXCR, TCRdb re-called the multiplex PCR reads, giving one row per CDR3 protein. The repertoire has about 840,000 distinct CDR3 sequences, roughly 40% of them found once; the top ten carry around 9.3%. Sequencing was performed on blood. The receptors originated from a man between 18 and 29 years old with Graves' hyperthyroidism. CDR3s include the opening cysteine and the closing phenylalanine or tryptophan. The D gene is left open where the match is weak. Size is omitted from some rows. Given values are once, few, many or a class for expanded clones.

size	V	D	J	CDR3	DNA
many	TRBV7-6	TRBD1	TRBJ1-6	CASSPGTGGLSPLHF	TGTGCCAGCAGTCCAGGGACAGGGGGCCTCTCACCCCTCCACTTT
-	TRBV5-8	-	TRBJ2-7	CASSPHTYEQYF	TGTGCCAGCAGCCCGCACACCTACGAGCAGTACTTC
few	TRBV12-3/TRBV12-4	-	TRBJ1-1	CASAKPGNTEAFF	TGTGCCAGCGCCAAACCGGGAAACACTGAAGCTTTCTTT
-	TRBV19	-	TRBJ1-1	CASMGRNTEAFF	TGTGCCAGCATGGGCAGGAACACTGAAGCTTTCTTT
-	TRBV6-5	-	TRBJ1-6	CASSYSGLSKSLHF	TGTGCCAGCAGTTACTCGGGACTGTCCAAATCCCTCCACTTT
few	TRBV2	-	TRBJ1-1	CASSVSMSGNTEAFF	TGTGCCAGCAGTGTATCAATGAGTGGGAACACTGAAGCTTTCTTT
-	TRBV19	TRBD1	TRBJ1-1	CASSMTGAMNTEAFF	TGTGCCAGTAGTATGACAGGGGCGATGAACACTGAAGCTTTCTTT
many	TRBV29-1	TRBD1	TRBJ1-3	CSVGTRGGGNTIYF	TGCAGCGTTGGGACCAGGGGGGGAGGAAACACCATATATTTT
-	TRBV7-8	-	TRBJ2-7	CASAVGESYEQYF	TGTGCCAGCGCGGTAGGGGAATCCTACGAGCAGTACTTC
-	TRBV7-8	TRBD2	TRBJ2-2	CASSFGTSVLSGELFF	TGTGCCAGCAGCTTTGGGACTAGCGTCCTCTCCGGGGAGCTGTTTTTT
many	TRBV7-9	-	TRBJ1-2	CASSLQGNTYGYTF	TGTGCCAGCAGCTTACAGGGGAATACCTATGGCTACACCTTC
-	TRBV29-1	-	TRBJ2-5	CSDAREETQYF	TGCAGCGACGCCCGGGAAGAGACCCAGTACTTC
many	TRBV29-1	-	TRBJ2-7	CSVLRDTSYEQYF	TGCAGCGTACTCCGGGACACAAGCTACGAGCAGTACTTC
many	TRBV13	TRBD1	TRBJ1-2	CASGGQGADGYTF	TGTGCCAGCGGCGGACAGGGGGCAGATGGCTACACCTTC
-	TRBV5-4	-	TRBJ1-3	CASSPRRTGSGNTIYF	TGTGCCAGCAGCCCGAGACGTACAGGGTCGGGAAACACCATATATTTT
few	TRBV13	-	TRBJ1-1	CASSPRVTGNTEAFF	TGTGCCAGCAGCCCCAGGGTCACAGGGAACACTGAAGCTTTCTTT
many	TRBV7-8	-	TRBJ2-5	CASSPAGQGETQYF	TGTGCCAGCAGCCCAGCGGGACAAGGAGAGACCCAGTACTTC
many	TRBV12-3/TRBV12-4	-	TRBJ1-5	CASSLDLSNQPQHF	TGTGCCAGCAGTTTGGATCTTAGCAATCAGCCCCAGCATTTT
-	TRBV19	-	TRBJ2-7	CASSISSPYEQYF	TGTGCCAGTAGTATATCGAGCCCCTACGAGCAGTACTTC
-	TRBV20-1	-	TRBJ1-6	CSARERERSNSPLHF	TGCAGTGCTAGAGAGCGCGAACGTTCTAATTCACCCCTCCACTTT
-	TRBV6-5	-	TRBJ1-1	CASRDGLNTEAFF	TGTGCCAGCAGGGACGGATTGAACACTGAAGCTTTCTTT
-	TRBV25-1	TRBD2	TRBJ2-7	CASSARAGGLTSYEQYF	TGTGCCAGCAGTGCTAGAGCGGGAGGCCTTACATCCTACGAGCAGTACTTC
few	TRBV12-3/TRBV12-4	-	TRBJ1-5	CASSGSGFGNQPQHF	TGTGCCAGCAGTGGGTCAGGGTTTGGCAATCAGCCCCAGCATTTT
many	TRBV4-1	-	TRBJ1-1	CASSQDVNTEAFF	TGTGCCAGCAGCCAAGATGTGAACACTGAAGCTTTCTTT
many	TRBV7-8	-	TRBJ1-4	CASSRQARDEKLFF	TGTGCCAGCAGCCGACAGGCGAGGGATGAAAAACTGTTTTTT
few	TRBV27	-	TRBJ1-5	CASSRRAWDQPQHF	TGTGCCAGCAGCCGTCGGGCGTGGGATCAGCCCCAGCATTTT
many	TRBV7-3	-	TRBJ2-2	CASSLNGRVGELFF	TGTGCCAGCAGCTTAAATGGACGTGTCGGGGAGCTGTTTTTT
-	TRBV7-2	TRBD2	TRBJ2-3	CASRTGTSGDTQYF	TGTGCCAGCAGGACCGGGACTAGCGGGGATACGCAGTATTTT
few	TRBV7-3	-	TRBJ1-4	CASSLGGGTANEKLFF	TGTGCCAGCAGCTTAGGAGGGGGGACGGCTAATGAAAAACTGTTTTTT
-	TRBV7-6	-	TRBJ1-1	CASSPGRQGNTEAFF	TGTGCCAGCAGCCCCGGGAGGCAGGGGAACACTGAAGCTTTCTTT
few	TRBV7-2	-	TRBJ1-1	CASSLEALMNTEAFF	TGTGCCAGCAGCTTAGAAGCGCTGATGAACACTGAAGCTTTCTTT
many	TRBV20-1	-	TRBJ1-1	CSAETPNTEAFF	TGCAGTGCCGAGACACCAAACACTGAAGCTTTCTTT
-	TRBV10-3	TRBD2	TRBJ2-5	CAISGGSQYF	TGTGCCATCAGCGGGGGGTCCCAGTACTTC
many	TRBV12-3/TRBV12-4	-	TRBJ1-3	CASSGDVQNGNTIYF	TGTGCCAGCAGCGGGGACGTCCAGAATGGAAACACCATATATTTT
many	TRBV7-3	TRBD1	TRBJ1-1	CASSGTVEAFF	TGTGCCAGCAGTGGGACAGTGGAAGCTTTCTTT
many	TRBV29-1	-	TRBJ1-1	CSVPRNTEAFF	TGCAGCGTCCCACGGAACACTGAAGCTTTCTTT
-	TRBV11-3	-	TRBJ1-2	CASSYRVDGYTF	TGTGCCAGCAGCTACAGGGTAGACGGCTACACCTTC
few	TRBV11-3	-	TRBJ1-1	CASSQTTGVHTEAFF	TGTGCCAGCAGCCAGACGACAGGCGTTCACACTGAAGCTTTCTTT
-	TRBV7-9	-	TRBJ2-7	CASKNSYEQYF	TGTGCCAGCAAGAACTCCTACGAGCAGTACTTC
-	TRBV7-9	-	TRBJ2-7	CASSLGGRGNEQYF	TGTGCCAGCAGCTTGGGAGGCAGGGGGAACGAGCAGTACTTC